These T cell receptor beta chains were read from a single sample in a study of CD8 T cells in ankylosing spondylitis. TCRdb called the 5' RACE reads again in MiXCR, with one record for every CDR3 protein. The repertoire has under 250,000 distinct CDR3 sequences, around 11% of them found once; the top ten carry 6.8%. The sample comprised blood, either unsorted or a sorted T cell fraction (not recorded which). Receptors originate from a male donor with ankylosing spondylitis or in good health (not recorded which). CDR3s include the opening cysteine and the closing phenylalanine or tryptophan. D genes are given only for firm matches. Size is omitted from some rows. Given values are once, few, many or a class for expanded clones.

>14|many|TRBJ1-2|TRBV3-1|.
CASSQVSTGYGYTF
TGTGCCAGCAGCCAAGTCTCGACAGGCTATGGCTACACCTTC
>14|once|TRBJ2-2|TRBV9|.
CASSVQRGAGELFF
TGTGCCAGCAGCGTACAACGGGGCGCCGGGGAGCTGTTTTTT
>14|many|TRBJ2-1|TRBV5-1|.
CASSLGLDDNEQFF
TGCGCCAGCAGCTTGGGTTTGGACGACAATGAGCAGTTCTTC
>12|many|TRBJ2-1|TRBV5-1|.
CASSLRVNEQFF
TGCGCCAGCAGCCTACGCGTCAATGAGCAGTTCTTC
>16|many|TRBJ2-1|TRBV5-1|.
CASSLSGNYPNNEQFF
TGCGCCAGCAGCTTGTCGGGGAATTACCCGAACAATGAGCAGTTCTTC
>13|many|TRBJ2-7|TRBV25-1|.
CASSDQGSYEQYF
TGTGCCAGCAGTGACCAGGGCTCCTACGAGCAGTACTTC
>15|many|TRBJ2-7|TRBV4-1|TRBD2
CASSQDSRGDYEQYF
TGCGCCAGCAGCCAAGATAGTCGGGGGGACTACGAGCAGTACTTC
>14|.|TRBJ2-2|TRBV2|.
CASTPGANTGELFF
TGTGCCAGCACCCCAGGAGCGAACACCGGGGAGCTGTTTTTT
>13|.|TRBJ1-1|TRBV2|.
CAIDRGASTEAFF
TGTGCCATCGATCGGGGGGCGTCCACTGAAGCTTTCTTT
>14|.|TRBJ2-7|TRBV5-1|.
CASSSDRPSYEQYF
TGCGCCAGCAGCTCCGACAGGCCCTCCTACGAGCAGTACTTC
>16|.|TRBJ2-2|TRBV14|.
CASSQGTVANTGELFF
TGTGCCAGCAGCCAAGGGACAGTCGCGAACACCGGGGAGCTGTTTTTT
>12|many|TRBJ1-2|TRBV20-1|.
CSGLGDNYGYTF
TGCAGTGGTCTGGGAGATAACTATGGCTACACCTTC
>14|.|TRBJ2-5|TRBV28|.
CASSSITNKETQYF
TGTGCCAGCAGTTCCATCACGAATAAAGAGACCCAGTACTTC
>17|many|TRBJ2-3|TRBV7-8|TRBD2
CASSLPPRAGRVDTQYF
TGTGCCAGCAGCTTACCGCCGCGAGCGGGAAGGGTAGATACGCAGTATTTT
>14|few|TRBJ2-3|TRBV5-1|.
CASSGGTVTDTQYF
TGCGCCAGCAGCGGAGGGACAGTCACAGATACGCAGTATTTT
>12|many|TRBJ2-7|TRBV9|.
CASSVDGYEQYF
TGTGCCAGCAGCGTTGATGGCTACGAGCAGTACTTC
>19|many|TRBJ2-1|TRBV10-3|TRBD2
CAISESTSGGKSSYNEQFF
TGTGCCATCAGTGAGTCGACTAGCGGGGGGAAGAGCTCCTACAATGAGCAGTTCTTC
>17|.|TRBJ2-2|TRBV7-9|TRBD1
CASSEQDRDRVKRELFF
TGTGCCAGCAGCGAACAAGACCGGGACAGGGTGAAGAGAGAGCTGTTTTTT
>17|many|TRBJ1-5|TRBV7-8|.
CASSLSGTLADDQPQHF
TGTGCCAGCAGCTTATCTGGGACCTTGGCGGACGATCAGCCCCAGCATTTT
>11|many|TRBJ2-3|TRBV20-1|.
CSAQNWDPQYF
TGCAGTGCGCAGAACTGGGACCCGCAGTATTTT
>11|once|TRBJ2-1|TRBV12-3/TRBV12-4|.
CATVGGYEQFF
TGTGCCACCGTTGGGGGTTACGAGCAGTTCTTC
>12|few|TRBJ1-1|TRBV20-1|TRBD1
CSAADRVTEAFF
TGCAGTGCTGCGGACAGGGTGACTGAAGCTTTCTTT
>13|many|TRBJ1-5|TRBV3-1|.
CASSRNRNQPQHF
TGTGCCAGCAGCCGCAACAGGAATCAGCCCCAGCATTTT
>12|many|TRBJ1-2|TRBV10-3|TRBD1
CAISLTGDGYTF
TGTGCCATATCTTTAACAGGGGATGGCTACACCTTC